The present TCR beta chain was sequenced within a study of T cell responses to AZD1222 COVID-19 vaccine. As to this clone: Its antigen is currently unknown.

Broader study findings: The donor group comprised mostly white British people and more females; the analysis possibly underestimated clonal diversity.

Using immunoSEQ multiplex PCR, the repertoire was profiled, and TCRdb retains in-frame clones only, with some absent. The sample contains about 120,000 clones, about 85% of which appear only once. The CDR3 runs to 14 residues. Germline CDR1 and CDR2: GTSNPN and SVGIG (reference sequence). Losses at the gene ends were 2 bases for V and 3 bases for J; bases not matched to a gene: 6. This specimen was peripheral blood, taken 28 days after the second AZD1222 dose. This sequence originates from an adult who received the AZD1222 COVID-19 vaccine. The chain has TRBV30 and TRBJ2-7, with 8 bases aligning to TRBD1. The CDR3 is CAWSSDRGFYEQYF. In DNA form, the CDR3 reads TGTGCCTGGAGTAGTGACAGGGGTTTCTACGAGCAGTACTTC.